This TCR beta chain stems from a study of blood T cell repertoires in COVID-19. The overall study: Samples came from the United States, Italy and Spain, spanning acute and convalescent COVID-19. Nucleic acid was either cDNA or gDNA, and it came from T cells, B-cell-depleted T cells, or PBMCs.

The length of the CDR3 is 13 residues. CDR1 is GTSNPN and CDR2 is SVGIG in the germline V gene (reference sequence). The V gene end was trimmed by 4 bases and the J gene end by 4 bases; junction bases not matched to a gene: 4. In the original processing: The assay estimated nucleated cells by amplifying reference gene primers. Repertoires were generated with immunoSEQ multiplex PCR, while TCRdb's copy carries only in-frame clones and drops some. D and trimming were read from the DNA, whereas the V and J calls and clone size are those reported in that table. The sample has 220,000 or so clones; 89% are singletons.

The chain combines TRBV30 with TRBJ2-5; 9 nucleotides agree with TRBD1. The source is a man aged 55-75 years who had recovered from COVID-19. Sequencing was carried out using peripheral blood. The CDR3 spells CAWTGQGRETQYF. In DNA, the CDR3 is TGTGCCTGGACGGGACAGGGACGAGAGACCCAGTACTTC.